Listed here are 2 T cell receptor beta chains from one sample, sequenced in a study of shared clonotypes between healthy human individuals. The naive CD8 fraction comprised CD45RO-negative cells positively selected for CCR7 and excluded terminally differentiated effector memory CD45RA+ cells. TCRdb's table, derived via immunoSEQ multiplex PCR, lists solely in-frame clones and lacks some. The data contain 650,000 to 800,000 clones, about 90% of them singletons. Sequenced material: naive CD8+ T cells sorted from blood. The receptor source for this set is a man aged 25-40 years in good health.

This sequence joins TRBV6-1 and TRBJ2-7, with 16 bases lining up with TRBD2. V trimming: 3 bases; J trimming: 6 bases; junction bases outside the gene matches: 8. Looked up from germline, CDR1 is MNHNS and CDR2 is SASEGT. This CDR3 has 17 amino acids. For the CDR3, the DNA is TGTGCCAGCAGTGAGGGGACTAGCGGGAGGGCCAGGAGCGAGCAGTACTTC. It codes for CASSEGTSGRARSEQYF.

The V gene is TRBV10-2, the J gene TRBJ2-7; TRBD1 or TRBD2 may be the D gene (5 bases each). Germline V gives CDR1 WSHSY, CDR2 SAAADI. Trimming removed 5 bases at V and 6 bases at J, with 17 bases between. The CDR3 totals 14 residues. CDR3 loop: CASSTDWGKPEQYF. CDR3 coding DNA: TGCGCCAGCAGTACCGACTGGGGGAAACCCGAGCAGTACTTC.